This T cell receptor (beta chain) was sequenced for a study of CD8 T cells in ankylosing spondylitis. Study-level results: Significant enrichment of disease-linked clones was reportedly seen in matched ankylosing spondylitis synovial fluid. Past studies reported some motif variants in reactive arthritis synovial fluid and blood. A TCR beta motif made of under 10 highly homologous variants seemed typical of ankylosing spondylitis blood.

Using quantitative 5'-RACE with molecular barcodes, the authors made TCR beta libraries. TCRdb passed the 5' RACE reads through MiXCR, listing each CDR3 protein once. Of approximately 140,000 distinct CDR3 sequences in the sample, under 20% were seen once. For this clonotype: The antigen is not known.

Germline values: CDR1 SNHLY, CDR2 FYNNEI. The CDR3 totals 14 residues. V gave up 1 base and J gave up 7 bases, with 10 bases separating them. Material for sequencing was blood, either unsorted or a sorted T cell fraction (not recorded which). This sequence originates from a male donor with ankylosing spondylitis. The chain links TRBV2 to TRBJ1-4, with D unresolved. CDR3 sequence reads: CASSEGVPSEKLFF. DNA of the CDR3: TGTGCCAGCAGTGAAGGGGTGCCGAGTGAAAAACTGTTTTTT.